This T cell receptor (beta chain) was sequenced during a study of OX40 agonist ivuxolimab in advanced cancers. Overall study findings and caveats: Averaged across samples, CD8+ T cells carried more expanded clones than CD4+ did. Among the lowest peripheral clonal expansion occurred in 0.1-3.0 mg/kg partial responders. Some patients who did not respond also had low normalized T-cell clonal expansion.

Individuals having autoimmune disease history or systemic immunosuppression were not enrolled. About this clone itself: Its antigen is currently unknown.

Assay: immunoSEQ multiplex PCR; the TCRdb copy retains only in-frame clones and omits some. The sample gives tens of thousands of clones, about 85% of which show up once; roughly 0.9% is in the top ten. Germline CDR1 and CDR2: SGHTA and FQGNSA. This CDR3 is 14 amino acids long. Trimming cost V 6 bases and J 8 bases; bases outside gene matches: 8. Here the sequenced sample was CD4+ or CD8+ T cells sorted from blood, taken in a trial of the OX40 agonist ivuxolimab. The chain links TRBV7-2 to TRBJ1-4, with 8 bases fitting TRBD1. The TCR sequence derives from an adult with an advanced solid tumor such as melanoma, head and neck, liver or kidney cancer. This CDR3 reads CASRLQTGAEKLFF. The DNA for the CDR3 is TGTGCCAGCAGATTACAGACAGGGGCAGAAAAACTGTTTTTT.